Shown below are 30 T cell receptor beta chains from a single sample sequenced in a study of early T cells in non-severe SARS-CoV-2 infection. MiXCR, applied by TCRdb to the 5' RACE reads, yields one record per CDR3 protein. The sample carries roughly 100,000 distinct CDR3 sequences, around 13% recorded once. Material: whole blood. Source of these receptors: an adult who was a healthcare worker with PCR-confirmed SARS-CoV-2 infection or an uninfected control (not recorded which).

The J gene is TRBJ2-2, the V gene TRBV6-2 or TRBV6-3; 13 bases match TRBD2. The CDR3 is 15 amino acids. Trimming removed 5 bases from V and 5 bases from J; junction bases left unmatched: 2. CDR1 and CDR2 (germline): MNHEY, SVGEGT. The CDR3 region has the DNA TGTGCCAGCAGTCGGGGACTAGCGGGAACCGGGGAGCTGTTTTTT. Protein sequence: CASSRGLAGTGELFF.

This clonotype was picked up many times. The rearrangement uses TRBV19 and TRBJ2-3, with TRBD1 matching over 7 bases. With V trimmed by 4 bases and J by 3 bases, 4 bases remained unmatched. The CDR3 totals 14 residues. CDR1 and CDR2 (germline): LNHDA, SQIVND (reference sequence). CDR3 in DNA: TGTGCCAGTAGTAACAGGGGACGAACAGATACGCAGTATTTT. Its translation is CASSNRGRTDTQYF.

The V and J genes are TRBV14 and TRBJ1-2; 10 positions match TRBD1. J lost 3 bases, V lost 4 bases, and 11 bases had no gene match. There are 17 residues in the CDR3. CDR1 SGHDN and CDR2 FVKESK come from the germline V gene. The CDR3 DNA follows: TGTGCCAGCAGCCCCCACCTCGGGACAGGGGACTACTATGGCTACACCTTC. Protein: CASSPHLGTGDYYGYTF. Full variable domain (missing parts from reference TRBV14 and TRBJ1-2): EAGVTQFPSHSVIEKGQTVTLRCDPISGHDNLYWYRRVMGKEIKFLLHFVKESKQDESGMPNNRFLAERTGGTYSTLKVQPAELEDSGVYFCASSPHLGTGDYYGYTFGSGTRLTVV.

This clonotype was detected only a few times. The chain uses TRBV20-1 and TRBJ2-3, with 11 bases matching TRBD2. Germline CDR1 and CDR2: DFQATT and SNEGSKA (reference sequence). This CDR3 contains 14 residues. The trim removed 5 bases at V and 4 bases at J, leaving 5 bases unmatched. CDR3 sequence reads: CSAGSGRASDTQYF. CDR3 bases: TGCAGTGCTGGTAGCGGGAGGGCGTCAGATACGCAGTATTTT.

This clonotype has ten or more counts. The chain carries TRBV28 and TRBJ2-3, with a tentative D call TRBD1 (5 bases). The CDR3 consists of 13 residues. Germline assignment: CDR1 MDHEN and CDR2 SYDVKM. V was shortened by 3 bases and J by 1 base, with 5 bases between the two germline ends. CDR3 bases: TGTGCCAGCAGTTTCAGGGGCACAGATACGCAGTATTTT. Translated, it gives CASSFRGTDTQYF.

The chain uses TRBV11-2 and TRBJ2-3; no reliable D call. Trimming shortened V by 0 bases and J by 6 bases, and 7 bases separated the two germline ends. The germline gives CDR1 SGHAT, CDR2 FQNNGV. CDR3 length equals 13 residues. Written as DNA, the CDR3 is TGTGCCAGCAGCTTAGATAGGATGGATACGCAGTATTTT. It codes for CASSLDRMDTQYF. Together with reference TRBV11-2 and TRBJ2-3, the CDR3 gives the full variable domain: EAGVAQSPRYKIIEKRQSVAFWCNPISGHATLYWYQQILGQGPKLLIQFQNNGVVDDSQLPKDRFSAERLKGVDSTLKIQPAKLEDSAVYLCASSLDRMDTQYFGPGTRLTVL.

The table lists this clonotype with a few counts. The DNA for the CDR3 is TGTGCCAGCAGCCCACCGGGATACTCCGAGCAGTACTTC. Translating it yields CASSPPGYSEQYF. The chain links TRBV5-4 to TRBJ2-7, with D perhaps matching TRBD2 (5 bases). V was pared by 4 bases and J by 6 bases, with 14 bases between. The CDR3 consists of 13 residues. CDR1 is SGHNT, CDR2 YYREEE, per germline (reference sequence).

This clonotype turned up a few times. V gene TRBV29-1 combines with J gene TRBJ1-4; the match to TRBD1 covers 10 bases. Germline V gives CDR1 SQVTM, CDR2 ANQGSEA. This CDR3 has 13 residues. Losses at the gene ends were 3 bases for V and 13 bases for J; bases not matched to a gene: 8. Here the CDR3 DNA reads TGCAGCGTTGAGCCTGGGACAGGGGAACCACTGTTTTTT. The encoded protein is CSVEPGTGEPLFF.

The chain combines TRBV6-1 with TRBJ2-7; D possibly corresponds to TRBD1 (6 bases). Germline V gene sequence: CDR1 MNHNS, CDR2 SASEGT. There are 15 residues in the CDR3. Deletions cut 6 bases from V and 4 bases from J, with 19 bases between. The CDR3 nucleotides are TGTGCCAGCAGGCGTATCCCGGACAGTTCTTACGAGCAGTACTTC. Encoded protein: CASRRIPDSSYEQYF.

In regard to this clonotype: Relative to the germline gene, one junction end is altered; a read error may explain this. The V and J genes are TRBV12-3 or TRBV12-4 and TRBJ2-1; D tentatively fits TRBD1 or TRBD2 (6 bases each). There are 13 residues in the CDR3. CDR3 region: CASSLQGRNEQFF. The CDR3, as DNA: TGTGCAAGCAGCCTTCAGGGGAGGAATGAGCAGTTCTTC.

This clonotype was counted between two and nine times. The V call is TRBV3-1, the J call TRBJ2-7; maybe TRBD1 (6 bases). Deletions cut 0 bases from V and 6 bases from J, with 15 bases between. Germline CDR1 and CDR2: LGHDT and YNNKEL (reference sequence). CDR3 length: 15 residues. The CDR3 loop is CASSQEDGTWAEQYF. The CDR3 DNA sequence: TGTGCCAGCAGCCAAGAGGACGGGACATGGGCCGAGCAGTACTTC.

There are a few counts of this clonotype. The chain recombines TRBV20-1 with TRBJ2-7; 9 positions match TRBD1. The CDR3 sequence is 13 residues long. The ends lost 8 bases at V and 2 bases at J; junction bases unmatched: 7. Per germline, CDR1 DFQATT and CDR2 SNEGSKA (reference sequence). The CDR3 DNA reads TGCAGTTCGCGGGACAGGGTTGCCTACGAGCAGTACTTC. Translated, it gives CSSRDRVAYEQYF.

This clonotype came up many times. The chain employs TRBV2 and TRBJ2-1, with 9 bases aligning to TRBD2. V lost 10 bases to trimming and J lost 5 bases; unmatched junction nucleotides: 6. CDR1 is SNHLY and CDR2 is FYNNEI in the germline V gene. The CDR3 totals 13 residues. The CDR3 protein is CATGRLADNEQFF. CDR3 nucleotide sequence: TGTGCCACCGGAAGACTAGCGGACAATGAGCAGTTCTTC. Full variable domain (remainder filled in from reference TRBV2 and TRBJ2-1): EPEVTQTPSHQVTQMGQEVILRCVPISNHLYFYWYRQILGQKVEFLVSFYNNEISEKSEIFDDQFSVERPDGSNFTLKIRSTKLEDSAMYFCATGRLADNEQFFGPGTRLTVL.

This clonotype was counted many times. This sequence joins TRBV20-1 and TRBJ2-7; no clear D gene. The germline gives CDR1 DFQATT, CDR2 SNEGSKA (reference sequence). Trimming left V 4 bases short and J 0 bases short, with 7 bases between. There are 12 residues in the CDR3. This CDR3 is CSANMGSYEQYF. For the CDR3, the DNA is TGCAGTGCTAATATGGGCTCCTACGAGCAGTACTTC.

This clonotype was counted only a few times. V is TRBV7-9 and J is TRBJ2-1; 15 nucleotides match TRBD2. Germline loops: CDR1 SEHNR, CDR2 FQNEAQ (reference sequence). This CDR3 has 16 residues. The V gene end was trimmed by 5 bases and the J gene end by 4 bases; junction bases not matched to a gene: 3. The CDR3 loop reads CASSMGLAGGYNEQFF. The CDR3 DNA follows: TGTGCCAGCAGCATGGGACTAGCGGGAGGTTACAATGAGCAGTTCTTC.

In its sample, this clonotype was seen many times. CDR3 loop: CASPGGGAKNIQYF. The CDR3 bases are TGTGCCAGCCCCGGCGGGGGAGCCAAAAACATTCAGTACTTC. V usage is TRBV21-1 and J usage is TRBJ2-4; TRBD1, the table's D call, lacks a check against the DNA. TRBV21-1 is assigned pseudogene status. CDR3 length equals 14 residues.

The genes are TRBV7-8 and TRBJ2-7, with D unresolved. The V and J ends lost 4 bases and 2 bases respectively, with 12 bases between them. The CDR3 has 14 amino acids. Germline loops: CDR1 SGHVS, CDR2 FQNEAQ. The CDR3 is CASSSPRGTYEQYF. In DNA, the CDR3 is TGTGCCAGCAGCTCCCCCCGCGGTACCTACGAGCAGTACTTC.

The chain recombines TRBV28 with TRBJ2-1; D possibly matches TRBD1 or TRBD2 (5 bases each). V dropped 6 bases and J dropped 5 bases, with 17 bases sitting between them. Germline assignment: CDR1 MDHEN and CDR2 SYDVKM. The CDR3 is 15 amino acids. The CDR3 DNA sequence: TGTGCCAGCAGGGTTCCCGGGACCTTCGACAATGAGCAGTTCTTC. Residues: CASRVPGTFDNEQFF.

The rearrangement joins TRBV6-6 to TRBJ1-2; 8 bases agree with TRBD1. The CDR3 is made up of 14 amino acids. Trimming at V came to 4 bases and at J to 8 bases, leaving 9 bases not matched to a gene. The germline V gene has CDR1 MNHNY and CDR2 SVGAGI (reference sequence). The chain's CDR3 is CASSSIFGTGGYTF. CDR3 sequence (DNA): TGTGCCAGCAGTTCCATCTTCGGGACAGGAGGCTACACCTTC.

This clonotype showed up just a few times. This sequence joins TRBV10-3 and TRBJ1-5, with D possibly matching TRBD1 (5 bases). This CDR3 comprises 14 residues. Germline-derived CDR1 and CDR2 are ENHRY and SYGVKD. Trimming pared 0 bases from V and 6 bases from J, leaving 9 bases between. As DNA, the CDR3 is TGTGCCATCAGTGAGTCGCAAGGGGTTCAGCCCCAGCATTTT. Encoded protein: CAISESQGVQPQHF.

J is TRBJ2-1 and V is TRBV19; D possibly matches TRBD1 or TRBD2 (5 bases each). The germline gives CDR1 LNHDA, CDR2 SQIVND (reference sequence). The CDR3 is made up of 13 amino acids. The V and J ends lost 10 bases and 8 bases respectively, with 18 bases between them. CDR3: CATARGTVDEQFF. In nucleotides, the CDR3 is TGTGCCACCGCGAGGGGAACGGTCGATGAGCAGTTCTTC.

This clonotype has more than one count but fewer than ten. This chain joins TRBV5-1 and TRBJ1-6; TRBD1 might be the D (6 bases). Germline V gene data show CDR1 as SGHRS and CDR2 as YFSETQ. The V gene lost 2 bases and the J gene lost 7 bases, with 13 bases spanning the gap. The CDR3 spans 15 residues. The CDR3 spells CASSFQQGGNSPLHF. The CDR3 coding sequence is TGCGCCAGCAGCTTCCAACAGGGAGGCAATTCACCCCTCCACTTT.

This chain links TRBV7-8 with TRBJ2-3; TRBD2 matches at 8 bases. Trimming took 5 bases from V and 2 from J; bases not matched to a gene: 6. The length of the CDR3 is 15 residues. Germline V gene lookup returns CDR1 SGHVS and CDR2 FQNEAQ. CDR3 region: CASSPSGSLTDTQYF. CDR3 nucleotide sequence: TGTGCCAGCAGCCCTAGCGGGTCGCTCACAGATACGCAGTATTTT.

The V gene is TRBV6-4, the J gene TRBJ2-1; D might be TRBD2 (5 bases). The CDR3 is made up of 13 amino acids. The ends were cut back, 2 bases at V and 9 bases at J, with 11 bases in the middle. From germline, CDR1 is MRHNA and CDR2 SNTAGT. The CDR3 DNA reads TGTGCCAGCAGTGACGGTCTAGCTGGTGAGCAGTTCTTC. This translates into CASSDGLAGEQFF.

This clonotype was found many times. The rearrangement joins TRBV4-3 to TRBJ2-1; 7 bases are a match to TRBD2. Losses at the gene ends were 0 bases for V and 4 bases for J; bases not matched to a gene: 6. Germline V lookup: CDR1 LGHNA, CDR2 YSLEER. The CDR3 is made up of 16 amino acids. Written as DNA, the CDR3 is TGCGCCAGCAGCCAAGAGGTTCTAGCGGAGTACAATGAGCAGTTCTTC. The encoded protein is CASSQEVLAEYNEQFF.

This clonotype was found many times. This chain joins TRBV6-2 or TRBV6-3 and TRBJ2-5; a possible D gene is TRBD2 (5 bases). Germline CDR1 is MNHEY and CDR2 is SVGEGT. Trimming took off 2 bases at V and 5 bases at J, with 21 bases between the two ends. The CDR3 is 17 amino acids. The chain's CDR3 is CASSYDTLDYSMETQYF. CDR3 coding DNA: TGTGCCAGCAGTTACGATACTCTTGACTACAGTATGGAGACCCAGTACTTC.

At least ten counts were recorded for this clonotype. The rearrangement joins TRBV6-5 to TRBJ2-7, with D tentatively TRBD2 (5 bases). This CDR3 region has 12 residues. Between the trimmed V and J ends, which lost 5 bases and 3 bases, there was a span of 8 bases. CDR1 is MNHEY and CDR2 is SVGAGI in the germline V gene. CDR3 sequence: CASSHGNYEQYF. DNA of the CDR3: TGTGCCAGCAGTCACGGGAACTACGAGCAGTACTTC.

The rearrangement joins TRBV6-4 to TRBJ2-2; D is unresolved. Between the trimmed V and J ends, which lost 4 bases and 4 bases, there was a span of 13 bases. Germline CDR1 and CDR2: MRHNA and SNTAGT. The CDR3 loop spans 15 amino acids. Here the CDR3 DNA reads TGTGCCAGCAGTGCTTCTCAGGCACCCACCGGGGAGCTGTTTTTT. Translating gives CASSASQAPTGELFF.

Note on this clonotype: A much larger clone differs by one base, so this may be a read error. The rearrangement joins TRBV7-2 to TRBJ2-1; 8 bases are a match to TRBD2. The J call could be wrong; TRBJ2-7 is a better fit for the DNA end. This CDR3 comprises 14 residues. The germline V gene has CDR1 SGHTA and CDR2 FQGNSA. The CDR3 protein is CASSLTSGHNEQYF. CDR3 nucleotide sequence: TGTGCCAGCAGCTTAACTAGCGGACACAATGAGCAGTACTTC.

Comment on this clonotype: Germline and junction disagree at one end, which may indicate a read error. V gene TRBV20-1 combines with J gene TRBJ1-5; tentatively, D is TRBD1 (6 bases). The CDR3 is 15 residues long. Germline loops: CDR1 DFQATT, CDR2 SNEGSKA (reference sequence). DNA of the CDR3: TGCAGTGCTAGAGATCTAAGACGGGACAATCAGCTCCAGCATTTT. Translation gives CSARDLRRDNQLQHF.